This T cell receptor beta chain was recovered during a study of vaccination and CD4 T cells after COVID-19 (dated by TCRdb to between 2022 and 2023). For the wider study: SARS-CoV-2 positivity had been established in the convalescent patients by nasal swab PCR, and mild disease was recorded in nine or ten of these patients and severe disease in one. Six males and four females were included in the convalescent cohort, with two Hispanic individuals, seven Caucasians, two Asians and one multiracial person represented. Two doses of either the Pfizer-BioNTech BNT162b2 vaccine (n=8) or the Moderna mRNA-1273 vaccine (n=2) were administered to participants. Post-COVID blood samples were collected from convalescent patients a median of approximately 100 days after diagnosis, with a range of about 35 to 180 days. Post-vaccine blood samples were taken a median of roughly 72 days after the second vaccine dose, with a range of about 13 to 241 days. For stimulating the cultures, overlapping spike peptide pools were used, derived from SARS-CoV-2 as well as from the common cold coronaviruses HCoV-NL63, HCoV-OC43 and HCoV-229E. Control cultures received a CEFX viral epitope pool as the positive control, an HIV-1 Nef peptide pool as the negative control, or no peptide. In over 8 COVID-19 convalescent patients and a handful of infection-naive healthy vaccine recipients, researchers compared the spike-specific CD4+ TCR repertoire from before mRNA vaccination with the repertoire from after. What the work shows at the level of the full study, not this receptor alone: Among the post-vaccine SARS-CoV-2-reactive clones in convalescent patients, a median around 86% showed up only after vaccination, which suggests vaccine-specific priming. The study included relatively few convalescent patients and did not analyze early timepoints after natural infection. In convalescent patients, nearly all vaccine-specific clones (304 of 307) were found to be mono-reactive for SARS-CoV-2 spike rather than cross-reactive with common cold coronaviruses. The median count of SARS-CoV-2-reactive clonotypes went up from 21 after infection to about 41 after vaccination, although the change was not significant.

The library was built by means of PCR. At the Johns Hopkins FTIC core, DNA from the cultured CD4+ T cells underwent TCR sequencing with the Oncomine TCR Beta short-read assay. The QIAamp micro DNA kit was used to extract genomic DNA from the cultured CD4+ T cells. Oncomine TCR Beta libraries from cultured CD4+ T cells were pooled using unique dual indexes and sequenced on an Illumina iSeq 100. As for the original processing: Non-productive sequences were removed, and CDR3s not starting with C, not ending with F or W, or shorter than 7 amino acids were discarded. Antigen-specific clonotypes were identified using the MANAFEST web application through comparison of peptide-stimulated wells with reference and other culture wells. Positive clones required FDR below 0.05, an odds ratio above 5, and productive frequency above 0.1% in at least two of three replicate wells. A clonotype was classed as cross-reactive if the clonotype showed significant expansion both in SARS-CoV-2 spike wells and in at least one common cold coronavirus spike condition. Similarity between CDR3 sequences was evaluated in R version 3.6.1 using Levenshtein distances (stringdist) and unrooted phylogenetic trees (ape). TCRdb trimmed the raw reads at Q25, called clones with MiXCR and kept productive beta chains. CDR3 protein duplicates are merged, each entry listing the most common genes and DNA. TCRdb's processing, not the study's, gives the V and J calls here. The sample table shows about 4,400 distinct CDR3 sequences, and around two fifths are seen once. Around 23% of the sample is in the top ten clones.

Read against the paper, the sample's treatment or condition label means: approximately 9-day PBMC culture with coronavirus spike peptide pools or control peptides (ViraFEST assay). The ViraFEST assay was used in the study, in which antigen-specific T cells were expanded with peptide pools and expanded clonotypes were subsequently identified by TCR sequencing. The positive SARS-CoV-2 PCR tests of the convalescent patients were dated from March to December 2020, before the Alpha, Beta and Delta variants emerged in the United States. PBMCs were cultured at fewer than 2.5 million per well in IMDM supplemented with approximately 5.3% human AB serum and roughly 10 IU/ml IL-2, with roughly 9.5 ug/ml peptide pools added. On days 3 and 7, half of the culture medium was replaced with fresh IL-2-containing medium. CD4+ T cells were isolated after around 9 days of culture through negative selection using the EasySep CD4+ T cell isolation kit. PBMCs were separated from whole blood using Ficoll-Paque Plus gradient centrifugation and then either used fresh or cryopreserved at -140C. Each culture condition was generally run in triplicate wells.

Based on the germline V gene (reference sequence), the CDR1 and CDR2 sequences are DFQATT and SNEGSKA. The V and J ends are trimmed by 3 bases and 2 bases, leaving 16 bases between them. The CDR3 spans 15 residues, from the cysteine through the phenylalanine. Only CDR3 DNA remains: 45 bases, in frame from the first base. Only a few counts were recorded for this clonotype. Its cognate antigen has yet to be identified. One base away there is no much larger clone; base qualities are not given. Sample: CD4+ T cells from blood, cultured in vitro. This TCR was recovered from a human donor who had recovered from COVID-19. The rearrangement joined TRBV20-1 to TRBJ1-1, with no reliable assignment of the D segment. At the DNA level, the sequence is TGCAGTGCTAGCTGGCCCCCCGGGGATAACACTGAAGCTTTCTTT. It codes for CSASWPPGDNTEAFF.